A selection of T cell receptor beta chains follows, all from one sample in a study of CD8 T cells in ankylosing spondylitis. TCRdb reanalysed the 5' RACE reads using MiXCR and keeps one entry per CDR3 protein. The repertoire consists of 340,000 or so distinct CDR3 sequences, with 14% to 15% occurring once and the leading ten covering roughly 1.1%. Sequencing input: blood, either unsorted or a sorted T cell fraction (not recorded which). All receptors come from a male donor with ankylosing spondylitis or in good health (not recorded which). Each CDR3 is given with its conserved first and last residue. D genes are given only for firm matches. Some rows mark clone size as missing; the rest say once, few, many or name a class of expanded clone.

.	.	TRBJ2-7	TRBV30	TGTGCCTGGAGTGTGACGGTCTACTACGAGCAGTACTTC	CAWSVTVYYEQYF
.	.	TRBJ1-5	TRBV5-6	TGTGCCAGCAGTAGCCAGCCCCAGCATTTT	CASSSQPQHF
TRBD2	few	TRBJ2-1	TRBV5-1	TGCGCCAGCAGCGTTAGCGGGGGCCTCTACAATGAGCAGTTCTTC	CASSVSGGLYNEQFF
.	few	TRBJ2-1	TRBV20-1	TGCAGTGCCAACAACCCTAATCGGGGGGCTTACAATGAGCAGTTCTTC	CSANNPNRGAYNEQFF
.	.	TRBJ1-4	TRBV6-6	TGTGCCAGCAGTTACTCAAATGAAAAACTGTTTTTT	CASSYSNEKLFF
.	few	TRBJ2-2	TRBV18	TGTGCCAGCTCACCGGCAGGCCTAGCGTGGACCGGGGAGCTGTTTTTT	CASSPAGLAWTGELFF
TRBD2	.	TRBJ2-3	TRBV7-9	TGTGCCAGCAGCCGAATTAGCGGGGGAGATACGCAGTATTTT	CASSRISGGDTQYF
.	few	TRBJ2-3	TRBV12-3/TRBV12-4	TGTGCCAGCAGGAAGATGAATACGCAGTATTTT	CASRKMNTQYF
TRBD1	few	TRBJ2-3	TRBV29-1	TGCAGCGTTGAAAGGCAGGGGGCAGATACGCAGTATTTT	CSVERQGADTQYF
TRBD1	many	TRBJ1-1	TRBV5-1	TGCGCCAGCAGCCGAGATGACAGGGCTGAAGCTTTCTTT	CASSRDDRAEAFF
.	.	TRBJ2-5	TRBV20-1	TGCAGTGCTAGAGATCGTGGAGCTCAAGAGACCCAGTACTTC	CSARDRGAQETQYF
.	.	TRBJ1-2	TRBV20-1	TGCAGTGCTAGGGCTAACAGTAACTATGGCTACACCTTC	CSARANSNYGYTF
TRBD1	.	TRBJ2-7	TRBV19	TGTGCCAGTAGTCAAAACAGGGGGCCCTACGAGCAGTACTTC	CASSQNRGPYEQYF
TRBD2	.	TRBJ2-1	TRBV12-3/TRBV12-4	TGTGCCAGCAGACGAGGACTAGCGGGAGACAACAATGAGCAGTTCTTC	CASRRGLAGDNNEQFF
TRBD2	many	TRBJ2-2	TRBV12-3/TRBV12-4	TGTGCCACAGTTACGGCTAGCGGGAGGGCCTATCCCCGGGAGCTGTTTTTT	CATVTASGRAYPRELFF
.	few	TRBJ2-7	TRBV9	TGTGCCAGCAGCGAGGGGGGGGGAGCGGGACCCTACGAGCAGTACTTC	CASSEGGGAGPYEQYF
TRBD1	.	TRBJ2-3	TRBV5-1	TGCGCCAGCAGGCGGGGACAGGGGGGCTACACAGATACGCAGTATTTT	CASRRGQGGYTDTQYF
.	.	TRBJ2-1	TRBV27	TGTGCCAGCAGTTTATGGGGGGGGGCGCCTTACAATGAGCAGTTCTTC	CASSLWGGAPYNEQFF
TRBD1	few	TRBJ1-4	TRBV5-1	TGCGCCAGCAGCTACCGGGACAGGGCTGAAAAACTGTTTTTT	CASSYRDRAEKLFF
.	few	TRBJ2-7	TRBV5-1	TGCGCCAGCAGCTTGGAGGCAGCCTCCTACGAGCAGTACTTC	CASSLEAASYEQYF
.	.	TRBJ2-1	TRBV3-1	TGTGCCAGCAGCCAAGAAGGAAACAGCAGACCACACAATGAGCAGTTCTTC	CASSQEGNSRPHNEQFF
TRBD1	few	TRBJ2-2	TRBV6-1	TGTGCCAGCACCACTCGGGACAGGGGAGGCACCGGGGAGCTGTTTTTT	CASTTRDRGGTGELFF
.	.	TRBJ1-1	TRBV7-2	TGTGCCAGCAGCTTAGTTGGGGATGGGTACACTGAAGCTTTCTTT	CASSLVGDGYTEAFF
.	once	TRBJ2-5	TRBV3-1	TGTACCAGCAGCCAAGGGGAAGCGGGAGAGACCCAGTACTTC	CTSSQGEAGETQYF